Following are 5 T cell receptor beta chains from one sample sequenced in a study of STAT5B mutations in CD4+ large granular lymphocyte leukemia (dated by TCRdb to 2022 to 2024). The library was obtained by the immunoSEQ multiplex PCR assay. Here the immuneACCESS table is served through TCRdb, limited to in-frame sequences with V and J called. Missing clones are a known gap in these copies; in checked studies unresolved V genes cover under half, and the rest lacks a known reason. In this sample the table shows roughly 32,000 clones, 55% to 80% of which occur a single time. 1.5% to 2.5% of the sample goes to the ten largest clones. The sample comprised CD4+ T cells from blood buffy coats. The receptors come from a human donor in good health.

This chain joins TRBV7-2 and TRBJ1-6; 7 bases map to TRBD1. From germline, CDR1 is SGHTA and CDR2 FQGNSA. With 5 bases clipped from V and 3 bases from J, the junction kept 4 bases outside the gene matches. This CDR3 is 15 amino acids long. This CDR3 is CASSLRDSYNSPLHF. The DNA of the CDR3 is TGTGCCAGCAGCCTTAGGGACAGCTATAATTCACCCCTCCACTTT. Full variable domain (missing parts from reference TRBV7-2 and TRBJ1-6): GAGVSQSPSNKVTEKGKDVELRCDPISGHTALYWYRQSLGQGLEFLIYFQGNSAPDKSGLPSDRFSAERTGGSVSTLTIQRTQQEDSAVYLCASSLRDSYNSPLHFGNGTRLTVT.

A single count supports this clone. This rearrangement joins TRBV2 to TRBJ2-1; D ambiguous. The germline CDR1 and CDR2 sequences are SNHLY and FYNNEI. The CDR3 is 13 residues long. The V end lost 2 bases, the J end lost 3 bases, and 5 bases lay between the germline ends. The chain's CDR3 is CASSEPDYNEQFF. The CDR3 coding sequence is TGTGCCAGCAGTGAACCTGACTACAATGAGCAGTTCTTC. Drawing the rest from reference TRBV2 and TRBJ2-1, the complete variable domain is EPEVTQTPSHQVTQMGQEVILRCVPISNHLYFYWYRQILGQKVEFLVSFYNNEISEKSEIFDDQFSVERPDGSNFTLKIRSTKLEDSAMYFCASSEPDYNEQFFGPGTRLTVL.

The rearrangement uses TRBV19 and TRBJ1-2; 7 bases are a match to TRBD1. Germline V gene lookup returns CDR1 LNHDA and CDR2 SQIVND (reference sequence). The CDR3 covers 15 residues. V gave up 4 bases and J gave up 3 bases; unmatched junction bases: 8. This CDR3 is CASSTPTGWDYGYTF. CDR3 bases: TGTGCCAGTAGTACCCCGACAGGGTGGGACTATGGCTACACCTTC. Variable domain in full (rest from reference TRBV19 and TRBJ1-2): DGGITQSPKYLFRKEGQNVTLSCEQNLNHDAMYWYRQDPGQGLRLIYYSQIVNDFQKGDIAEGYSVSREKKESFPLTVTSAQKNPTAFYLCASSTPTGWDYGYTFGSGTRLTVV.

The chain combines TRBV10-3 with TRBJ1-2, with 7 bases matching TRBD1. The germline V gene has CDR1 ENHRY and CDR2 SYGVKD. V was pared by 6 bases and J by 6 bases, with 4 bases of the junction left unmatched. The CDR3 is made up of 12 amino acids. CDR3 region: CAISATGDGYTF. The CDR3 DNA is TGTGCCATCAGCGCTACAGGGGATGGCTACACCTTC.

The V gene is TRBV4-1, the J gene TRBJ2-7; 11 bases map to TRBD2. This CDR3 comprises 15 residues. With V trimmed by 2 bases and J by 4 bases, 4 bases remained unmatched. In germline, CDR1 is MGHRA, CDR2 YSYEKL. In nucleotides, the CDR3 is TGCGCCAGCAGCCAATCTAGCGGGGGGTTTTACGAGCAGTACTTC. Translated, it gives CASSQSSGGFYEQYF.